This T cell receptor (beta chain) was recorded in a study of shared clonotypes between healthy human individuals. The assay was immunoSEQ multiplex PCR, and TCRdb's table has in-frame clones only and misses some. The sample records 2 million or so clones, approximately 95% being singletons. Selected positively for CCR7 and CD45RO-negative, naive CD8 cells excluded terminally differentiated effector memory CD45RA+ cells. The sequencing sample was made of naive CD8+ T cells sorted from blood. This TCR was sampled from a man aged 18 to 29 in good health.

The chain's CDR3 is CASSLVGYPRSVMFQFF. CDR3 sequence (DNA): TGTGCCAGCAGCTTGGTTGGCTATCCCCGGTCGGTTATGTTCCAGTTCTTC. The gene calls are TRBV5-8 and TRBJ2-1; D not certain. Germline-derived CDR1 and CDR2 are SGHTS and YDEGEE. V was shortened by 0 bases and J by 13 bases, with 26 bases between the two germline ends. CDR3 length: 17 residues. The full variable domain, completed using reference TRBV5-8 and TRBJ2-1, is EAGVTQSPTHLIKTRGQQATLRCSPISGHTSVYWYQQALGLGLQFLLWYDEGEERNRGNFPPRFSGRQFPNYSSELNVNALELEDSALYLCASSLVGYPRSVMFQFFGPGTRLTVL.